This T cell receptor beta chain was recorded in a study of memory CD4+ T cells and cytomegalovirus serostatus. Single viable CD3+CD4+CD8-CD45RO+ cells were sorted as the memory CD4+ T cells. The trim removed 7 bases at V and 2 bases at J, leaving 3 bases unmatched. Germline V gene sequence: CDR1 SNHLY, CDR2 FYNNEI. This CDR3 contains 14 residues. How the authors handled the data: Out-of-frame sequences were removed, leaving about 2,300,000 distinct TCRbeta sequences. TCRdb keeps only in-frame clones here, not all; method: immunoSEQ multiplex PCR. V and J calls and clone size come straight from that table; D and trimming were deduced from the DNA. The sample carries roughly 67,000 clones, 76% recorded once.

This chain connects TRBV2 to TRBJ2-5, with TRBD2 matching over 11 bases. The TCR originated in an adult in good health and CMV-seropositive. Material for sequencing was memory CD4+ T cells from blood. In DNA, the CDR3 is TGTGCCAGCAAACTAGCGGGGGTACAAGAGACCCAGTACTTC. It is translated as CASKLAGVQETQYF.